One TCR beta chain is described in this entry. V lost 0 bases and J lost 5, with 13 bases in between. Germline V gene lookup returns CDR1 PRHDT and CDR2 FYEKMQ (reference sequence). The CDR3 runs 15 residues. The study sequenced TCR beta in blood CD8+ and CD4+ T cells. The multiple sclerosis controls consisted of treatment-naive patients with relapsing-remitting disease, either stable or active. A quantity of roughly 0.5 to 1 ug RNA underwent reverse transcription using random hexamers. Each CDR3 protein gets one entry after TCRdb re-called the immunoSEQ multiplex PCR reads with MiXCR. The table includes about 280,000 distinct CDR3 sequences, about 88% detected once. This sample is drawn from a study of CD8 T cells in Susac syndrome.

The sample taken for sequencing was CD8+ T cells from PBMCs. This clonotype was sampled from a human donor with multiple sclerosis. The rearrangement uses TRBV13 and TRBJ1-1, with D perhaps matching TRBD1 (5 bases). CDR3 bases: TGTGCCAGCAGCTTAGGTGTAGGGGAAGTGACTGAAGCTTTCTTT. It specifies CASSLGVGEVTEAFF.